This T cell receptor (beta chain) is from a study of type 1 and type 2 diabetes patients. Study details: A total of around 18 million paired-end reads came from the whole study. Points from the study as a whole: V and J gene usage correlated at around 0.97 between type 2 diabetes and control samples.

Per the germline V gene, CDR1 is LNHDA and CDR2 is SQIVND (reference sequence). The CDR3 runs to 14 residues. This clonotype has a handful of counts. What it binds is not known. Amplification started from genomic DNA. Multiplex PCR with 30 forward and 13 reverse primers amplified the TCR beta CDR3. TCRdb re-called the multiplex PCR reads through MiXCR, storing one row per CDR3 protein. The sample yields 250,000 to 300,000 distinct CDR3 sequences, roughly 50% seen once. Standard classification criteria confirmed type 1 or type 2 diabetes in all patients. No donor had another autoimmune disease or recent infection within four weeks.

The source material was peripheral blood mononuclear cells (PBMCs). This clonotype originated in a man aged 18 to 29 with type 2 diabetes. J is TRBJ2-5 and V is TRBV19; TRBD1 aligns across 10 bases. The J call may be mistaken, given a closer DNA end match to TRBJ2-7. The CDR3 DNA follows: TGTGCCAGTAGTATCGGGACAGGGGTCCACGAGCAGTACTTC. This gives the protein CASSIGTGVHEQYF.